These T cell receptor beta chains were read from a single sample in a study of PD-L1 blockade in urothelial cancer. Assay used: immunoSEQ multiplex PCR; TCRdb lists only in-frame clones, some missing. Of tens of thousands of clones listed, about four fifths are singletons. The sample here was PBMCs, taken around atezolizumab (anti-PD-L1) treatment. The receptors were sampled from a man aged 65 to 85 with urothelial cancer. The CDR3 runs from the conserved cysteine through the conserved F or W. The D gene is left open where the match is weak. Some rows have no size entry. The others give once, few or many, or a class for an expanded clone.

cdr3_nt cdr3_aa v_call cdr3_length d_call clone_size j_call
TGTGCCAGCAGCTCCCGTGGCGGGAGAACGGGCAATGAGCAGTTCTTC CASSSRGGRTGNEQFF TRBV7-9 16 TRBD2 - TRBJ2-1
TGTGCCAGCAGCCCTTGGACTAGCAACACCGGGGAGCTGTTTTTT CASSPWTSNTGELFF TRBV7-6 15 TRBD2 - TRBJ2-2
TGTGCCAGCAGCTTAGAGGGCAGGGGGAATTCTAACACCTTC CASSLEGRGNSNTF TRBV13 14 TRBD1 - TRBJ1-2
TGCGCCAGCAGCTGGACAGAAAACACCGGGGAGCTGTTTTTT CASSWTENTGELFF TRBV10-1 14 - - TRBJ2-2
TGCAGCGTTGCGGAAGAGACCCAGTACTTC CSVAEETQYF TRBV29-1 10 - - TRBJ2-5
TGCGCCAGCAGCCCCCTAGCGGGACCCTCCTACAATGAGCAGTTCTTC CASSPLAGPSYNEQFF TRBV4-1 16 TRBD2 - TRBJ2-1
TGTGCCAGCAGCCCTTTGCGGGAGTGGAACATTCAGTACTTC CASSPLREWNIQYF TRBV11-2 14 TRBD2 many TRBJ2-4
TGTGCCAGCAGCCGTGCGGGAGAAGGGGAGCAGTTCTTC CASSRAGEGEQFF TRBV11-3 13 TRBD2 few TRBJ2-1
TGTGCCTGGAGGGGGACAGGGGCCGCCTACGAGCAGTACTTC CAWRGTGAAYEQYF TRBV30 14 TRBD1 few TRBJ2-7
TGCAGCGTTGTGTCTCTTCAGGGGGCCACTGAAGCTTTCTTT CSVVSLQGATEAFF TRBV29-1 14 TRBD1 few TRBJ1-1
TGTGCCAGCAGCTTGGTCAGGGGAACTGAAGCTTTCTTT CASSLVRGTEAFF TRBV5-6 13 - - TRBJ1-1
TGTGCCAGAAGCTACCCCTGGACAGTTAACTATGGCTACACCTTC CARSYPWTVNYGYTF TRBV7-5 15 - - TRBJ1-2
TGTGCCTTTGCGCGGGGCCTCTCTGGAAACACCATATATTTT CAFARGLSGNTIYF TRBV30 14 - - TRBJ1-3
TGCAGCGTGGTGGGACAGGGGACCTATGGCTACACCTTC CSVVGQGTYGYTF TRBV29-1 13 TRBD1 - TRBJ1-2
TGTGCCAGTAGTATAGACAGGGATTCCTACGAGCAGTACTTC CASSIDRDSYEQYF TRBV19 14 - - TRBJ2-7
TGTGCCAGCAGTGAATCGACTGAGGCTAGCGGATACAATGAGCAGTTCTTC CASSESTEASGYNEQFF TRBV2 17 TRBD2 - TRBJ2-1
TGTGCCAGCAGGAGGGACAGGCCTAGCAATCAGCCCCAGCATTTT CASRRDRPSNQPQHF TRBV6-1 15 TRBD1 - TRBJ1-5
TGTGCCAGCAGTGCCCCAGGGTTATGGACTGAAGCTTTCTTT CASSAPGLWTEAFF TRBV28 14 - - TRBJ1-1
TGTGCCAGCAGTATCGGGGGACAGGGAAGGGTTGCCGCTTTCTTT CASSIGGQGRVAAFF TRBV6-5 15 TRBD1 once TRBJ1-1
TGTGCCTGGAGTGTACCCATCAGCTCTGGAAACACCATATATTTT CAWSVPISSGNTIYF TRBV30 15 - - TRBJ1-3
TGCGCCAGCAGCCTAGCCTACCAGGGTTCGGGGGCCTACAATGAGCAGTTCTTC CASSLAYQGSGAYNEQFF TRBV10-1 18 - - TRBJ2-1
TGTGCCAGCAGTTTAAGCGGGACTAGCGGGATGTTCGAGCAGTACTTC CASSLSGTSGMFEQYF TRBV27 16 TRBD2 - TRBJ2-7
TGTGCCAGTAGTATCGTCGTTATCCGGGGGACAGGGGTGCGACAGCCCCAGCATTTT CASSIVVIRGTGVRQPQHF TRBV19 19 TRBD1 - TRBJ1-5
TGTGCCAGCAGCCCTGGACAGCCAGCCCAAGAGACCCAGTACTTC CASSPGQPAQETQYF TRBV7-2 15 - - TRBJ2-5
TGTGCCAGCTCACCAGGGGGCGTGGGCTACGAGCAGTACTTC CASSPGGVGYEQYF TRBV18 14 - - TRBJ2-7
TGTGCCAGCACCGGGGGACTCCCAAACACCGGGGAGCTGTTTTTT CASTGGLPNTGELFF TRBV28 15 - - TRBJ2-2
TGTGCCAGCAGCCAAGATGGGGACAGCCTGACAAATCAGCCCCAGCATTTT CASSQDGDSLTNQPQHF TRBV4-2 17 TRBD1 - TRBJ1-5
TGCAGTGCTAGAGGGACAGGGGATTGGTACTTC CSARGTGDWYF TRBV20-1 11 TRBD1 - TRBJ2-4
TGTGCCAGCAGCTTAGAGTCCACCAGTCAAGAGACCCAGTACTTC CASSLESTSQETQYF TRBV7-2 15 - - TRBJ2-5
TGTGCCAGCAGCCCCGGCAGGGTAGGAGAGACCCAGTACTTC CASSPGRVGETQYF TRBV5-4 14 - - TRBJ2-5
TGTGCCTGGAAGAACAGGGGCGCCGCTGGCTACACCTTC CAWKNRGAAGYTF TRBV30 13 TRBD1 - TRBJ1-2
TGTGCCAGCAGTCCCGGGAGTCCAGATACGCAGTATTTT CASSPGSPDTQYF TRBV28 13 - - TRBJ2-3
TGTGCCAGCACCGACAGGGGAAACTATGGCTACACCTTC CASTDRGNYGYTF TRBV28 13 TRBD1 - TRBJ1-2
TGCAGTGCTAGAGAGAGAAATGGCTACACCTTC CSARERNGYTF TRBV20-1 11 - - TRBJ1-2
TGTGCCAGCAGCGTAGGAGGGACAGGCAACTATGGCTACACCTTC CASSVGGTGNYGYTF TRBV9 15 TRBD1 - TRBJ1-2
TGTGCCAGCAGACTGGAGGGCCCTACCTACGAGCAGTACTTC CASRLEGPTYEQYF TRBV6-1 14 - - TRBJ2-7
TGTGCCAGCAGTACTGGGAGACTAGCGGGAGTGGAGGAGACCCAGTACTTC CASSTGRLAGVEETQYF TRBV2 17 TRBD2 - TRBJ2-5
TGTGCCAGCAGCGTAACTAGCGGGAGAACAGATACGCAGTATTTT CASSVTSGRTDTQYF TRBV7-2 15 TRBD2 - TRBJ2-3
TGTGCCAGCAGTGAATCTGTCCATAGCTCCTACGAGCAGTACTTC CASSESVHSSYEQYF TRBV2 15 - many TRBJ2-7
TGCGCCAGCAGGGACACAGGGGGCGGTGGCACAGATACGCAGTATTTT CASRDTGGGGTDTQYF TRBV5-1 16 TRBD1 - TRBJ2-3
TGTGCCAGCAGCCTTATGGACAGGGGCCGAGAGGACAATGAGCAGTTCTTC CASSLMDRGREDNEQFF TRBV28 17 TRBD1 - TRBJ2-1
TGTGCCAGCAGCTCATGGACAGGCCGAAATGAAAAACTGTTTTTT CASSSWTGRNEKLFF TRBV7-9 15 TRBD1 - TRBJ1-4
TGTGCCAGTACATTCCGGGGCGGGACCCCCTACAATGAGCAGTTCTTC CASTFRGGTPYNEQFF TRBV7-2 16 - - TRBJ2-1
TGTGCCAGCAGAGGAGGGACAGCTGCGGTCGTTCAAAAACTGTTTTTT CASRGGTAAVVQKLFF TRBV2 16 TRBD1 - TRBJ1-4
TGCGCCAGCAGCTTGGGACTAGCGGGAGCCCCAGGGGCGCAGTATTTT CASSLGLAGAPGAQYF TRBV5-1 16 TRBD2 few TRBJ2-3
TGTGCCAGCAGCCTTGAATGGCGGGCCGGGGAGCTGTTTTTT CASSLEWRAGELFF TRBV5-6 14 - - TRBJ2-2
TGTGCCAGCAGTTACAACAGGCTAGCGGGGACCCAGTACTTC CASSYNRLAGTQYF TRBV6-5 14 TRBD2 - TRBJ2-5
TGTGCCAGCAAAACGGATCGGGGAGGTCCCGAGACCCAGTACTTC CASKTDRGGPETQYF TRBV2 15 - - TRBJ2-5
TGCGCCAGCCGGAAACGACAGGACGCTACCAATGAGCAGTTCTTC CASRKRQDATNEQFF TRBV5-1 15 - few TRBJ2-1
TGTGCCAGCTGCAGGGGTCGGGGTGAAAAACTGTTTTTT CASCRGRGEKLFF TRBV2 13 - - TRBJ1-4
TGTGCCAGCAGTGAGCAGGGTATGGACACTGAAGCTTTCTTT CASSEQGMDTEAFF TRBV6-1 14 - - TRBJ1-1
TGCAGCGCAGTAGCGGGAGAGTCCACAGATACGCAGTATTTT CSAVAGESTDTQYF TRBV29-1 14 TRBD2 - TRBJ2-3
TGTGCCAGCAGCATACAGGGGAGTGACTACGAGCAGTACTTC CASSIQGSDYEQYF TRBV7-6 14 TRBD1 - TRBJ2-7
TGTGCCAGCAGGCGGGCAGCCCCAACTAATGAAAAACTGTTTTTT CASRRAAPTNEKLFF TRBV2 15 - - TRBJ1-4
TGCAGCGTCGCTGGTCAGGGGTCCCTCCCCGGGGAGCTGTTTTTT CSVAGQGSLPGELFF TRBV29-1 15 - - TRBJ2-2
TGTGCCAGCAGTTTAATGGGGAGCGGGAGGTCGTCTCGCGATGAGCAGTTCTTC CASSLMGSGRSSRDEQFF TRBV28 18 TRBD2 - TRBJ2-1
TGTGCCAGCAGTTCGGGACAGGGGATTAGCTACACCTTC CASSSGQGISYTF TRBV7-2 13 TRBD1 - TRBJ1-2
TGTGCCAGCAGCGGAGGGACAGGGTCAAGCAATCAGCCCCAGCATTTT CASSGGTGSSNQPQHF TRBV5-6 16 TRBD1 - TRBJ1-5
TGTGCCAGCAGCTTCCGGGACAGGGGTTTGCACAATGAGCAGTTCTTC CASSFRDRGLHNEQFF TRBV13 16 TRBD1 - TRBJ2-1